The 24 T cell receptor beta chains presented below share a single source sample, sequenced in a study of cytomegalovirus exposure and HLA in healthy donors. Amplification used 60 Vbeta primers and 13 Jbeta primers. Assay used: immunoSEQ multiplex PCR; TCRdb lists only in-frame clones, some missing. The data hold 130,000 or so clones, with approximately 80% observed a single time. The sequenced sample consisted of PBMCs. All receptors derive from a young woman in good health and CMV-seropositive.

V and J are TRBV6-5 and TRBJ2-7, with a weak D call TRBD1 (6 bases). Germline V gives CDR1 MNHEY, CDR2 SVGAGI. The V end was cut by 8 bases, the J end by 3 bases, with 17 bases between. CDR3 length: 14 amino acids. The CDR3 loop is CASAFTGSDYEQYF. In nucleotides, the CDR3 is TGTGCCAGCGCTTTCACAGGGTCTGACTACGAGCAGTACTTC.

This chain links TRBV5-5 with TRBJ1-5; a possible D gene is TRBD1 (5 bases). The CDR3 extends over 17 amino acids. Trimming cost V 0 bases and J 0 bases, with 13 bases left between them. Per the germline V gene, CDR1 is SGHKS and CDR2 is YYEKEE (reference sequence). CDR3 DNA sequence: TGTGCCAGCAGCTTGGCCAAAAAGGGGAATAGCAATCAGCCCCAGCATTTT. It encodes CASSLAKKGNSNQPQHF.

The CDR3 DNA sequence: TGTGCCTGGAGTGCATTTCAGGGCAATCAGCCCCAGCATTTT. This encodes CAWSAFQGNQPQHF. This chain connects TRBV30 to TRBJ1-5; D unresolved. Germline V CDR1 and CDR2: GTSNPN, SVGIG (reference sequence). The CDR3 is 14 residues long. V lost 1 base, J lost 2 bases, and 9 bases lay in between. The full variable domain, its missing parts supplied by reference TRBV30 and TRBJ1-5, is SQTIHQWPATLVQPVGSPLSLECTVEGTSNPNLYWYRQAAGRGLQLLFYSVGIGQISSEVPQNLSASRPQDRQFILSSKKLLLSDSGFYLCAWSAFQGNQPQHFGDGTRLSIL.

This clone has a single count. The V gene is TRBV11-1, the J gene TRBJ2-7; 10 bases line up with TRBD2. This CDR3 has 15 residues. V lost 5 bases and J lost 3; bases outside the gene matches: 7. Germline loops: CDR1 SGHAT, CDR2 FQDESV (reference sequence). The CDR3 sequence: CASSPGLAFLYEQYF. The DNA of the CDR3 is TGTGCCAGCAGCCCGGGACTAGCGTTCCTCTACGAGCAGTACTTC.

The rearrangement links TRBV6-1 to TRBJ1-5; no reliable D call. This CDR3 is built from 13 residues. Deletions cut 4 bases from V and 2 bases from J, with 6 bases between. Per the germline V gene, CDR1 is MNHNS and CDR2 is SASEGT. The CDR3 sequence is CASSGEGNQPQHF. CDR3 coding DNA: TGTGCCAGCAGTGGGGAGGGCAATCAGCCCCAGCATTTT.

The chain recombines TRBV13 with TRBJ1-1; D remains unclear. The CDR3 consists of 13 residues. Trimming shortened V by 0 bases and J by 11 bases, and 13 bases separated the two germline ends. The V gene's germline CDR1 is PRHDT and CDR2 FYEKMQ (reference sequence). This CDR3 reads CASSLGAGNKAFF. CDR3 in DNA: TGTGCCAGCAGCTTAGGAGCGGGTAATAAGGCTTTCTTT.

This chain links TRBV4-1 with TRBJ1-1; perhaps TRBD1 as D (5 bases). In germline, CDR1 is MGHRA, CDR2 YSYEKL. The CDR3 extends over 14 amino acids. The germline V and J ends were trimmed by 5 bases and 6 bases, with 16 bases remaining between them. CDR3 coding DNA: TGCGCCAGCAGCAAAACCCTATCGGGGGCTGAAGCTTTCTTT. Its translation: CASSKTLSGAEAFF.

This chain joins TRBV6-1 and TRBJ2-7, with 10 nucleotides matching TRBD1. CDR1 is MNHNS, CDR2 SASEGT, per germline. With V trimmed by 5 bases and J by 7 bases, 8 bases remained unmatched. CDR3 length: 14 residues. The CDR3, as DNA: TGTGCCAGCAGTTGGGGGACAGGGGCGGTTGAGCAGTACTTC. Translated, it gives CASSWGTGAVEQYF.

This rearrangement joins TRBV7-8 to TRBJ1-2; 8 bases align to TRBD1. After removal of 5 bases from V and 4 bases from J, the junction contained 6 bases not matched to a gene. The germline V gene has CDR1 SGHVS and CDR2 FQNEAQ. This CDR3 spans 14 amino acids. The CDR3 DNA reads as TGTGCCAGCAGCGGCAGACAGGGGAGCTATGGCTACACCTTC. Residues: CASSGRQGSYGYTF.

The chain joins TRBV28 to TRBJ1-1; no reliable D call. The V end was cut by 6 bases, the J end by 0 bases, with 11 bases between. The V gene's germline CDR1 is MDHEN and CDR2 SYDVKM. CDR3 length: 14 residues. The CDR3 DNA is TGTGCCAGCAGCCGCTTTGAGGTGAACACTGAAGCTTTCTTT. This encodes CASSRFEVNTEAFF.

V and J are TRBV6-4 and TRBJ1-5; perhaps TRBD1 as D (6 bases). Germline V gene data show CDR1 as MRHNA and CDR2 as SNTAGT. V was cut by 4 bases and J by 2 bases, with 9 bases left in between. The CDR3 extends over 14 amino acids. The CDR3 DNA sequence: TGTGCCAGCAGTGGGAAGGGGGGCAATCAGCCCCAGCATTTT. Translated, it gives CASSGKGGNQPQHF.

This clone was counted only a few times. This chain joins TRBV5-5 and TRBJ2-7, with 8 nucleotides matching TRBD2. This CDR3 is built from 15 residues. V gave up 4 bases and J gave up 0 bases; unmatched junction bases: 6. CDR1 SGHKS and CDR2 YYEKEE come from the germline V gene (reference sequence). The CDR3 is CASSPTSAPSYEQYF. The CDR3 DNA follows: TGTGCCAGCAGCCCGACTAGCGCCCCCTCCTACGAGCAGTACTTC.

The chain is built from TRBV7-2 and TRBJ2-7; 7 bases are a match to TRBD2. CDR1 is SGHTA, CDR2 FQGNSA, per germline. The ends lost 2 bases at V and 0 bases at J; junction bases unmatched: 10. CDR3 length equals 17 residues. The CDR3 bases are TGTGCCAGCAGCTTAACCCCCGGCGGGGGTTACTCCTACGAGCAGTACTTC. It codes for CASSLTPGGGYSYEQYF.

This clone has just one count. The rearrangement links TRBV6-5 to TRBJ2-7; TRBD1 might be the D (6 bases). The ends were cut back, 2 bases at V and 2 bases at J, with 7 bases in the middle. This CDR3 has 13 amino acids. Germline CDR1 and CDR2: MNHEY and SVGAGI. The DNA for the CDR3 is TGTGCCAGCAGTTACGACAGGACCTACGAGCAGTACTTC. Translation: CASSYDRTYEQYF.

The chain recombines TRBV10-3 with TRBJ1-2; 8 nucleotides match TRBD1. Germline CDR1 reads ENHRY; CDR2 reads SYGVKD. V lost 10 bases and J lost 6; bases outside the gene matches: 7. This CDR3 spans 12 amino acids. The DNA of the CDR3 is TGTGCCACAAGAGGACAGGGAGATGGCTACACCTTC. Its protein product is CATRGQGDGYTF.

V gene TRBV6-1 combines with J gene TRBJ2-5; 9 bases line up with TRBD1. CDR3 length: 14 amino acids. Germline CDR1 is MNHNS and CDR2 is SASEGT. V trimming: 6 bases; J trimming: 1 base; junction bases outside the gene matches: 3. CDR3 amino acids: CASSRDRAQETQYF. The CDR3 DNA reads TGTGCCAGCAGCAGGGACAGGGCCCAAGAGACCCAGTACTTC.

This chain's CDR3 is CASSLEGQTNTEAFF. CDR3 DNA sequence: TGTGCCAGCAGCTTAGAAGGCCAGACAAACACTGAAGCTTTCTTT. This chain joins TRBV11-1 and TRBJ1-1, with D uncertain. V shed 1 base and J shed 2 bases, with 11 bases lying between them. Per the germline V gene, CDR1 is SGHAT and CDR2 is FQDESV (reference sequence). The length of the CDR3 is 15 residues.

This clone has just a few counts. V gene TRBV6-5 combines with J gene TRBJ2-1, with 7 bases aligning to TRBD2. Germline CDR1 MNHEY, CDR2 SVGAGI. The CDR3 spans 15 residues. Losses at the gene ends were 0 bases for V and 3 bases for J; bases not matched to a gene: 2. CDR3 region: CASSYSAGDYNEQFF. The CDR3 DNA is TGTGCCAGCAGTTACTCCGCGGGGGACTACAATGAGCAGTTCTTC.

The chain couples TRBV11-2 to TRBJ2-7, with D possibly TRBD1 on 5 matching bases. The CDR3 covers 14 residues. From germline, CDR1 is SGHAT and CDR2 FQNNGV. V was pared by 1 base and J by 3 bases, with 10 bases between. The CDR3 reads CASSLALQDYEQYF. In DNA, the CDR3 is TGTGCCAGCAGCTTAGCCTTACAGGACTACGAGCAGTACTTC.

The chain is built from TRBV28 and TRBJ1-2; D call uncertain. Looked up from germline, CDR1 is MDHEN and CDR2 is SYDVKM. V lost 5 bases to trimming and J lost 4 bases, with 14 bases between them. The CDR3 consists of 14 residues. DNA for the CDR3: TGTGCCAGCAGTCCTCCCGTGTTATCCTATGGCTACACCTTC. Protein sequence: CASSPPVLSYGYTF.

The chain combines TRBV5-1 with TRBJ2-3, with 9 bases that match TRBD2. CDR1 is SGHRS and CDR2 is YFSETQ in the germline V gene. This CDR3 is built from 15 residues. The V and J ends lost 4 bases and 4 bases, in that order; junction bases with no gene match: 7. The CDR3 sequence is CASSPGLAKADTQYF. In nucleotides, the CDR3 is TGCGCCAGCAGCCCGGGACTAGCAAAGGCAGATACGCAGTATTTT.

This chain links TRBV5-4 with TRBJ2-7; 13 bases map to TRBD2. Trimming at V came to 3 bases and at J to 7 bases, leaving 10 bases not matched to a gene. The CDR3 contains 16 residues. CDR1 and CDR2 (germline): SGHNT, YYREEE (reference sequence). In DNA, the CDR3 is TGTGCCAGCAGCTCCGGACTAGCGGGGGCCCGGGGGGAGCAGTACTTC. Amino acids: CASSSGLAGARGEQYF.

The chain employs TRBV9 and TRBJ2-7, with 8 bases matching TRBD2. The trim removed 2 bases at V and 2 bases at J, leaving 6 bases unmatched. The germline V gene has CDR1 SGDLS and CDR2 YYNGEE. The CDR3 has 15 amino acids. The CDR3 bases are TGTGCCAGCAGCGTCGGGGGGGACTGGGCCTACGAGCAGTACTTC. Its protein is CASSVGGDWAYEQYF.

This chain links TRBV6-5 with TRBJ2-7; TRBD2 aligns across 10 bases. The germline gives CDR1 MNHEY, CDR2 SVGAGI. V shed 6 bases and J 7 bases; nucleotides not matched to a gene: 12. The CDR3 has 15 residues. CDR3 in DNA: TGTGCCAGCAGGGCAACTAGCGGGGAGGCAAGGGAGCAGTACTTC. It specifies CASRATSGEAREQYF.